The clone carrying this T cell receptor (beta chain) was recorded a few times. The CDR3 sequence is 13 residues long. The germline gives CDR1 SGHAT, CDR2 FQNNGV. V lost 0 bases, J lost 9 bases, and 9 bases lay in between. This sample stems from a study of blood T cell repertoires in COVID-19. Across the whole study: Sample material is recorded as cDNA or gDNA derived from T cells, B-cell-depleted T cells, or PBMCs.

Original methodology: It was from reference gene primer amplification that nucleated cell counts were estimated. The data were produced by immunoSEQ multiplex PCR, yet TCRdb's version contains in-frame clones alone and is incomplete. The V and J calls and clone size were taken over from that table, and D and trimming were inferred from the DNA. The sample contains about 25,000 clones, around 86% of which appear only once. The TCR comes from an elderly woman with acute or convalescent COVID-19. The chain links TRBV11-2 to TRBJ1-5, with D uncertain. Sample: peripheral blood. DNA of the CDR3: TGTGCCAGCAGCTTAGAGGGAGCTGCGCCCCAGCATTTT. Amino acid sequence: CASSLEGAAPQHF.